The T cell receptor (beta chain) under discussion was sequenced for a study of PD-1 blockade in classical Hodgkin lymphoma. About the research overall: Patients were given intravenous nivolumab, 3 mg/kg, every 2 weeks.

This table comes from immunoSEQ multiplex PCR, and its TCRdb copy is limited to in-frame clones, with some not included. The sample records some 33,000 clones, under 75% being singletons. General observations from the study: Newly diagnosed patients and complete responders had comparable diversity at baseline.

As for time point: cycle 4 day 1 (C4D1), after more than five weeks of nivolumab. Patients all relapsed after autologous stem cell transplantation, and there was variation in brentuximab vedotin exposure. Complete response, partial response or progressive disease were the best responses. Germline V CDR1 and CDR2: MNHEY, SMNVEV (reference sequence). V gave up 6 bases and J gave up 5 bases, with 7 bases separating them. The CDR3 is made up of 11 amino acids. Details on this clone: Its antigen remains unidentified.

The rearrangement uses TRBV27 and TRBJ1-2, with a weak D call TRBD1 (6 bases). The sequences come from peripheral blood mononuclear cells (PBMCs), collected before the fourth cycle of nivolumab. This receptor was obtained from a human donor with classical Hodgkin lymphoma. CDR3 bases: TGTGCCAGCAGACAGGGATATGGCTACACCTTC. This codes for CASRQGYGYTF.